These 28 T cell receptor beta chains were all obtained from the same sample, sequenced in a study of T-cell memory formation after mild COVID-19. TCRdb itself ran the 5' RACE reads through MiXCR, one entry per CDR3 protein. The data show about 82,000 distinct CDR3 sequences, with approximately 16% seen just once and under 45% held by the top ten. The sequenced sample was PBMCs or a T cell subset sorted from them (not recorded which). The receptors derive from a man between 18 and 29 years old who had mild COVID-19 (a few samples of this study predate the infection). Cell type and time point are not known.

This chain uses TRBV14 with TRBJ2-7; tentatively, D is TRBD1 or TRBD2 (5 bases each). This CDR3 is 14 amino acids long. CDR1 is SGHDN and CDR2 is FVKESK in the germline V gene. Deletions cut 4 bases from V and 7 bases from J, with 17 bases between. The CDR3 sequence is CASSLNTGREEQYF. CDR3 DNA: TGTGCCAGCAGCCTGAATACCGGCAGGGAGGAGCAGTACTTC.

This clonotype was counted only a few times. The genes are TRBV7-9 and TRBJ1-4; D remains unclear. The V gene lost 5 bases and the J gene lost 7 bases, with 8 bases spanning the gap. The CDR3 loop spans 12 amino acids. The germline gives CDR1 SEHNR, CDR2 FQNEAQ (reference sequence). CDR3 sequence (DNA): TGTGCCAGCAGCGCTATTAGTGAAAAACTGTTTTTT. Translated: CASSAISEKLFF.

The chain joins TRBV19 to TRBJ2-1; TRBD2 matches 9 bases. J gave up 0 bases and V 7 bases, and 7 bases lay outside the gene matches. CDR1 is LNHDA and CDR2 is SQIVND in the germline V gene (reference sequence). The length of the CDR3 is 16 residues. The CDR3 DNA reads as TGTGCCAGTACGGCTAGCGGGGACAGCTCCTACAATGAGCAGTTCTTC. It codes for CASTASGDSSYNEQFF.

V usage is TRBV27 and J usage is TRBJ2-1; 14 bases align to TRBD2. In germline, CDR1 is MNHEY, CDR2 SMNVEV (reference sequence). CDR3 size: 17 residues. With 3 bases clipped from V and 0 bases from J, the junction kept 1 base outside the gene matches. As DNA, the CDR3 is TGTGCCAGCAGTTTGACTAGCGGGGGGGCCTCCTACAATGAGCAGTTCTTC. It yields the protein CASSLTSGGASYNEQFF.

The chain joins TRBV29-1 to TRBJ2-5; weak D call: TRBD2 (6 bases). Germline V gene lookup returns CDR1 SQVTM and CDR2 ANQGSEA. CDR3 size: 13 residues. V lost 5 bases and J 1 base, leaving 11 bases between the germline ends. The CDR3 bases are TGCAGCGTTATTCCGGGACTCCAAGAGACCCAGTACTTC. This sequence encodes CSVIPGLQETQYF.

The rearrangement uses TRBV4-3 and TRBJ1-2, with 9 bases aligning to TRBD1. This CDR3 spans 15 amino acids. In germline, CDR1 is LGHNA, CDR2 YSLEER. The V gene end was trimmed by 0 bases and the J gene end by 4 bases; junction bases not matched to a gene: 3. Written as DNA, the CDR3 is TGCGCCAGCAGCCAAGACCGGGACAGGGTCTATGGCTACACCTTC. Protein sequence: CASSQDRDRVYGYTF.

V and J are TRBV12-3 or TRBV12-4 and TRBJ2-3, with D tentatively TRBD2 (5 bases). Trimming pared 6 bases from V and 2 bases from J, leaving 12 bases between. The length of the CDR3 is 14 residues. The CDR3 sequence: CASSSDRDTDTQYF. CDR3 nucleotides: TGTGCCAGCAGCTCAGACCGGGACACAGATACGCAGTATTTT.

The V gene is TRBV7-2, the J gene TRBJ2-3; a weak D match, TRBD2 (6 bases). Germline loops: CDR1 SGHTA, CDR2 FQGNSA. This CDR3 is built from 16 residues. V dropped 3 bases and J dropped 2 bases, with 15 bases sitting between them. The CDR3 region has the DNA TGTGCCAGCAGCTTCCCTCGGGACTTTGCCACAGATACGCAGTATTTT. It codes for CASSFPRDFATDTQYF.

Comment on this clonotype: This may arise from a read error, as a much more abundant clone is one base away. The V call is TRBV11-2, the J call TRBJ1-2; 10 bases are shared with TRBD1. The CDR3 covers 14 residues. J was trimmed by 2 bases and V by 3 bases; bases with no gene match: 0. The germline gives CDR1 SGHAT, CDR2 FQNNGV. CDR3 nucleotides: TGTGCCAGCAGCTTGGGACAGGGGAACTATGGCTACACCTTC. This encodes CASSLGQGNYGYTF. The full variable domain, with the rest looked up from reference TRBV11-2 and TRBJ1-2, is EAGVAQSPRYKIIEKRQSVAFWCNPISGHATLYWYQQILGQGPKLLIQFQNNGVVDDSQLPKDRFSAERLKGVDSTLKIQPAKLEDSAVYLCASSLGQGNYGYTFGSGTRLTVV.

Turning to this clonotype: Relative to the germline gene, one junction end is altered; a read error may explain this. The chain carries TRBV5-5 and TRBJ1-5, with 8 nucleotides matching TRBD1. CDR1 and CDR2 (germline): SGHKS, YYEKEE (reference sequence). This CDR3 contains 15 residues. The DNA for the CDR3 is TGTGCCAGCAGATTGGACAGGGAGGGCAATCAGCCCCAGCATTTT. Translated, it gives CASRLDREGNQPQHF. Based on the CDR3 plus reference TRBV5-5 and TRBJ1-5, the full variable domain is DAGVTQSPTHLIKTRGQQVTLRCSPISGHKSVSWYQQVLGQGPQFIFQYYEKEERGRGNFPDRFSARQFPNYSSELNVNALLLGDSALYLCASRLDREGNQPQHFGDGTRLSIL.

The chain couples TRBV12-3 or TRBV12-4 to TRBJ1-5; D unclear. CDR3 length equals 13 residues. V lost 0 bases, J lost 9 bases, and 9 bases lay in between. The CDR3 protein is CASSLADPRPQHF. In DNA, the CDR3 is TGTGCCAGCAGTTTAGCTGACCCCAGGCCCCAGCATTTT.

At least ten counts were recorded for this clonotype. The gene calls are TRBV7-8 and TRBJ2-2; tentative D call: TRBD2 (6 bases). Germline lookup yields CDR1 SGHVS and CDR2 FQNEAQ. V was cut by 1 base and J by 4 bases, with 13 bases left in between. The CDR3 is 16 amino acids. CDR3 DNA: TGTGCCAGCAGCTTAGGAGGCGGGGTGGGCACCGGGGAGCTGTTTTTT. This gives the protein CASSLGGGVGTGELFF.

This clonotype was recorded many times. The chain links TRBV4-3 to TRBJ1-3; no clear D. Germline-derived CDR1 and CDR2 are LGHNA and YSLEER. With 0 bases removed from V and 0 bases from J, the gap between germline ends came to 9 bases. This CDR3 is 16 amino acids long. The CDR3: CASSQDVLYSGNTIYF. The CDR3 nucleotides read TGCGCCAGCAGCCAAGATGTCCTATACTCTGGAAACACCATATATTTT.

This clonotype was seen a few times. This rearrangement joins TRBV4-1 to TRBJ2-3; 8 bases fit TRBD2. The germline V gene encodes CDR1 MGHRA and CDR2 YSYEKL. The CDR3 covers 15 residues. Trimming cost V 6 bases and J 4 bases; bases outside gene matches: 9. CDR3 coding DNA: TGCGCCAGCAGTTTTAGTAGCGGGGAGGCAGATACGCAGTATTTT. Amino acid sequence: CASSFSSGEADTQYF.

In its sample, this clonotype was seen a few times. The chain has TRBV7-9 and TRBJ2-1; 8 nucleotides line up with TRBD2. Germline lookup yields CDR1 SEHNR and CDR2 FQNEAQ (reference sequence). CDR3 size: 16 residues. V dropped 6 bases and J dropped 8; count of bases not matched to a gene: 15. CDR3 sequence (DNA): TGTGCCAGCAGTCAAAACCCCCGTCCCGGGGGGGATGAGCAGTTCTTC. The encoded protein is CASSQNPRPGGDEQFF.

This rearrangement joins TRBV7-2 to TRBJ1-1, with a weak D call TRBD1 (6 bases). The CDR3 length is 16 residues. Per germline, CDR1 SGHTA and CDR2 FQGNSA. V lost 7 bases to trimming and J lost 7 bases, with 25 bases between them. CDR3 in DNA: TGTGCCAGCACCTACCCCGAGACAGGTAGTTGGGGTGAAGCTTTCTTT. It specifies CASTYPETGSWGEAFF. The full variable domain, its missing parts supplied by reference TRBV7-2 and TRBJ1-1, is GAGVSQSPSNKVTEKGKDVELRCDPISGHTALYWYRQSLGQGLEFLIYFQGNSAPDKSGLPSDRFSAERTGGSVSTLTIQRTQQEDSAVYLCASTYPETGSWGEAFFGQGTRLTVV.

There are a few counts of this clonotype. CDR3 sequence reads: CASSPRTSGGGNTGELFF. CDR3 bases: TGCGCCAGCAGCCCCCGGACTAGCGGCGGGGGGAACACCGGGGAGCTGTTTTTT. The V gene is TRBV4-1, the J gene TRBJ2-2, with 10 bases matching TRBD2. The CDR3 spans 18 residues. Germline loops: CDR1 MGHRA, CDR2 YSYEKL. V gave up 4 bases and J gave up 1 base; unmatched junction bases: 9.

This clonotype was observed a few times. The V call is TRBV5-1, the J call TRBJ2-1; the D is unclear. Trimming took off 4 bases at V and 4 bases at J, with 9 bases between the two ends. Germline V gene lookup returns CDR1 SGHRS and CDR2 YFSETQ. The CDR3 totals 13 residues. The DNA for the CDR3 is TGCGCCAGCAGCCGTGGGTCGTACAATGAGCAGTTCTTC. Amino acid sequence: CASSRGSYNEQFF. Full variable domain (remainder filled in from reference TRBV5-1 and TRBJ2-1): KAGVTQTPRYLIKTRGQQVTLSCSPISGHRSVSWYQQTPGQGLQFLFEYFSETQRNKGNFPGRFSGRQFSNSRSEMNVSTLELGDSALYLCASSRGSYNEQFFGPGTRLTVL.

This clonotype was seen a handful of times. The V and J genes are TRBV5-1 and TRBJ2-7, with D perhaps TRBD1 or TRBD2 (6 bases each). The V end lost 2 bases, the J end lost 4 bases, and 10 bases lay between the germline ends. The CDR3 runs 13 residues. Germline CDR1 reads SGHRS; CDR2 reads YFSETQ. Here the CDR3 DNA reads TGCGCCAGCAGCTTCCGGGGGCCTTACGAGCAGTACTTC. As protein: CASSFRGPYEQYF.

This clonotype has only a few counts. This sequence joins TRBV12-3 or TRBV12-4 and TRBJ1-1, with 7 positions matching TRBD1. The CDR3 has 17 amino acids. Germline trimming cut 6 bases from V and 3 bases from J; bases unmatched to any gene: 16. In DNA, the CDR3 is TGTGCCAGCAGACGTGGGACAGCTACACTGGCGGACACTGAAGCTTTCTTT. Translation gives CASRRGTATLADTEAFF.

This sequence joins TRBV24-1 and TRBJ2-7; D is tentatively TRBD1 or TRBD2 (5 bases each). Deletions cut 7 bases from V and 8 bases from J, with 14 bases between. Per the germline V gene, CDR1 is KGHDR and CDR2 is SFDVKD. This CDR3 has 12 residues. The CDR3 DNA reads as TGTGCCACCAGGTCGAGGTGGGGGAAGCAGTACGTC. It translates to CATRSRWGKQYV.

The chain joins TRBV20-1 to TRBJ2-1; TRBD2 agrees at 10 bases. CDR3 length equals 15 residues. Per the germline V gene, CDR1 is DFQATT and CDR2 is SNEGSKA (reference sequence). After removal of 6 bases from V and 2 bases from J, the junction contained 7 bases not matched to a gene. CDR3 in amino acids: CSAGNLAGAYNEQFF. CDR3 DNA: TGCAGTGCCGGTAATCTAGCGGGGGCCTACAATGAGCAGTTCTTC.

V gene TRBV6-5 combines with J gene TRBJ2-5; D might be TRBD2 (6 bases). The ends were cut back, 2 bases at V and 7 bases at J, with 17 bases in the middle. This CDR3 comprises 15 residues. Germline CDR1 MNHEY, CDR2 SVGAGI. As DNA, the CDR3 is TGTGCCAGCAGTTACGATCCGAGGAGGGTCGGGACCCAGTACTTC. This encodes CASSYDPRRVGTQYF.

V and J are TRBV7-2 and TRBJ2-1; TRBD2 matches at 7 bases. V lost 5 bases to trimming and J lost 5 bases; unmatched junction nucleotides: 9. The CDR3 extends over 15 amino acids. The germline V gene has CDR1 SGHTA and CDR2 FQGNSA. CDR3 sequence (DNA): TGTGCCAGCAGCCCGCTTGGGGGGGAGAACAATGAGCAGTTCTTC. It yields the protein CASSPLGGENNEQFF. Based on the CDR3 plus reference TRBV7-2 and TRBJ2-1, the full variable domain is GAGVSQSPSNKVTEKGKDVELRCDPISGHTALYWYRQSLGQGLEFLIYFQGNSAPDKSGLPSDRFSAERTGGSVSTLTIQRTQQEDSAVYLCASSPLGGENNEQFFGPGTRLTVL.

This chain joins TRBV5-6 and TRBJ2-4; 7 bases are a match to TRBD1. J lost 9 bases, V lost 2 bases, and 8 bases had no gene match. Per the germline V gene, CDR1 is SGHDT and CDR2 is YYEEEE. There are 14 residues in the CDR3. In DNA, the CDR3 is TGTGCCAGCAGCTTCGGGCAGGGGGTGAGCATTCAGTACTTC. Its translation is CASSFGQGVSIQYF.

In its sample, this clonotype was seen a few times. The rearrangement joins TRBV6-2 or TRBV6-3 to TRBJ2-7; D may be TRBD1 (6 bases). The CDR3 is 15 residues long. V was clipped by 4 bases and J by 5 bases, with 18 bases between them. Germline CDR1 and CDR2: MNHEY and SVGEGT. CDR3: CASSSGRTDSDEQYV. CDR3 in DNA: TGTGCCAGCAGTTCCGGAAGGACGGACAGTGACGAGCAGTACGTC.

The chain has TRBV12-3 or TRBV12-4 and TRBJ2-3; 9 bases line up with TRBD2. Germline trimming cut 4 bases from V and 0 bases from J; bases unmatched to any gene: 5. CDR3 length: 16 amino acids. The CDR3: CASSSPSGASTDTQYF. CDR3 DNA: TGTGCCAGCAGTTCCCCTAGCGGGGCCAGCACAGATACGCAGTATTTT.

This clonotype was recorded a few times. The CDR3 protein is CASSHTSGGGETQYF. CDR3 nucleotide sequence: TGTGCCAGCAGCCATACTAGCGGGGGAGGCGAGACCCAGTACTTC. The V gene is TRBV6-2 or TRBV6-3, the J gene TRBJ2-5, with TRBD2 matching 11 bases. This CDR3 has 15 residues. The germline gives CDR1 MNHEY, CDR2 SVGEGT. After removal of 6 bases from V and 5 bases from J, the junction contained 8 bases not matched to a gene.